Sequencing of this T cell receptor (beta chain) was carried out in a study of T cells in localized non-small cell lung cancer (dated by TCRdb to 2018 to 2021). Notes on the research overall: Comparing tumors with uninvolved tumor-adjacent lungs, the study looked at the T cell repertoires of 236 patients with early-stage NSCLC. The cohort was made up of fewer than 250 treatment-naive NSCLC patients whose localized lung tumors had been resected. A mean age of about 66 years was recorded for the NSCLC patients, of whom approximately 130 were male and 95 to 110 were female. Beyond this particular receptor, the publication reports: Uninvolved tumor-adjacent lung showed the highest T cell clonality, higher than tumor, which suggests more focused antigenic responses in the adjacent lung. Because multi-region tumor sequencing was not done, intratumor heterogeneity could not be ruled out. Higher blood T cell density associated with longer overall survival, while higher adjacent-lung clonality associated with shorter survival. A median of around 62 of the top 100 tumor clones turned up in the paired uninvolved adjacent lung, and about 28 of those clones also ranked among the top 100 of that same adjacent lung. Because the study design was exploratory, TCR variables were selected using unadjusted p-values without false-discovery rate correction.

The immunoSEQ Assay was used to sequence TCR beta CDR3 regions from DNA. The source study handled its data this way. To compute T cell density, TCR beta template counts were normalized to usable DNA, which was estimated by amplifying housekeeping genes. Using the preseqR package, richness was estimated by extrapolating to 120,000 templates for tissue samples and 400,000 templates for PBMC samples. Clonality was calculated as one minus Pielou's evenness. Differential abundance testing on productive amino-acid clonotypes, with a minimum total count of 5 and an alpha of 0.1, was used to identify tissue-enriched TCRs. The Jaccard Index and the Morisita Overlap Index were used to quantify repertoire overlap between compartments. TCR beta CDR3s were clustered by GLIPH together with public tetramer-defined viral CDR3s, and at least three viral sequences plus V-gene enrichment were required for viral motifs. TCRdb's version of the immuneACCESS table is confined to in-frame rearrangements and falls short of the full clone set. An unresolved V gene accounts for under half of the shortfall where checked; the remainder is of unknown origin. The V and J calls and clone size are taken from that table; D and trimming were inferred from the DNA. The sample table shows approximately 15,000 clones, and nearly 90% are seen once. Clones ranked in the top ten supply 1.2% of the sample.

Of note for this clone: Its binding antigen is unknown. No per-base quality is available; no much larger clone lies one base away.

At diagnosis, peripheral blood, uninvolved tumor-adjacent lung and tumor were collected and stored as a combination of fresh-frozen and FFPE material. For TCR repertoire profiling, blood samples were analyzed in the form of peripheral blood mononuclear cells. The sequences come from peripheral blood mononuclear cells, collected before any cancer treatment. The receptor was isolated from a woman aged 40 to 75 with stage III lung adenocarcinoma.

The DNA is as follows: TGTGCCAGTAGTCCACAGGGCGGGTCAACGAACACCGGGGAGCTGTTTTTT. It is translated as CASSPQGGSTNTGELFF. The rearranged segments are TRBV19 and TRBJ2-2; the D gene is possibly TRBD1, with 6 bases matching. The germline ends are 16 bases apart after V is trimmed by 5 bases and J by 0 bases. CDR1 and CDR2 were assigned from the germline V gene (reference sequence) as LNHDA and SQIVND. The CDR3 has 17 amino acids, counting the end cysteine and phenylalanine. Only the CDR3 DNA stays, 51 bases, in frame from base 1. With the rest looked up from the reference TRBV19 and TRBJ2-2 genes rather than sequenced, the full variable domain is DGGITQSPKYLFRKEGQNVTLSCEQNLNHDAMYWYRQDPGQGLRLIYYSQIVNDFQKGDIAEGYSVSREKKESFPLTVTSAQKNPTAFYLCASSPQGGSTNTGELFFGEGSRLTVL.